The 25 T cell receptor beta chains presented below share a single source sample, sequenced in a study of OX40 agonist ivuxolimab in advanced cancers. The library was built by means of the immunoSEQ multiplex PCR assay. Imported from immuneACCESS, the table was reduced by TCRdb to in-frame sequences with V and J called. These copies leave out some clones; in studies compared against another copy, an unresolved V gene accounts for under half, and the cause of the remainder is not known. Counted in this sample were fewer than 70,000 clones; 70% to 90% of them appeared once. About 0.63% of the sample is taken by the ten largest. This specimen was CD4+ or CD8+ T cells sorted from blood, taken in a trial of the OX40 agonist ivuxolimab. Receptors originate from an adult with an advanced solid tumor such as melanoma, head and neck, liver or kidney cancer.

The chain employs TRBV28 and TRBJ1-1; 9 nucleotides agree with TRBD1. CDR1 MDHEN and CDR2 SYDVKM come from the germline V gene. This CDR3 has 16 amino acids. The V gene end was trimmed by 5 bases and the J gene end by 5 bases; junction bases not matched to a gene: 12. The DNA of the CDR3 is TGTGCCAGCAGTCCTCAGACAGGGGGATTTTATACTGAAGCTTTCTTT. Translated, it gives CASSPQTGGFYTEAFF.

The chain joins TRBV19 to TRBJ1-1, with D unclear. Trimming removed 3 bases at V and 0 bases at J, with 8 bases between. Germline V CDR1 and CDR2: LNHDA, SQIVND (reference sequence). This CDR3 is 14 amino acids long. CDR3 in amino acids: CASSMTRMNTEAFF. In DNA, the CDR3 is TGTGCCAGTAGTATGACCCGAATGAACACTGAAGCTTTCTTT.

The chain couples TRBV18 to TRBJ2-5; D may be TRBD2 (6 bases). The CDR3 totals 15 residues. Trimming took off 5 bases at V and 5 bases at J, with 18 bases between the two ends. CDR1 is KGHSH, CDR2 LQKENI, per germline. The CDR3 spells CASSDPRDLLETQYF. CDR3 in DNA: TGTGCCAGCTCAGATCCGCGGGATTTGCTGGAGACCCAGTACTTC.

This chain connects TRBV10-1 to TRBJ2-2, with 9 bases aligning to TRBD1. The CDR3 consists of 14 residues. V was pared by 3 bases and J by 8 bases, with 4 bases of the junction left unmatched. Germline lookup yields CDR1 WNHNN and CDR2 SYGVQD (reference sequence). The CDR3 here is CASSEQGAGGELFF. Written as DNA, the CDR3 is TGCGCCAGCAGTGAACAGGGGGCAGGTGGGGAGCTGTTTTTT.

The rearrangement joins TRBV30 to TRBJ1-5; no firm D call. V was shortened by 2 bases and J by 5 bases, with 10 bases between the two germline ends. Germline assignment: CDR1 GTSNPN and CDR2 SVGIG (reference sequence). This CDR3 has 13 amino acids. CDR3 coding DNA: TGTGCCTGGAGTATGGGTAACGATCAGCCCCAGCATTTT. It is translated as CAWSMGNDQPQHF. Full variable domain (missing parts from reference TRBV30 and TRBJ1-5): SQTIHQWPATLVQPVGSPLSLECTVEGTSNPNLYWYRQAAGRGLQLLFYSVGIGQISSEVPQNLSASRPQDRQFILSSKKLLLSDSGFYLCAWSMGNDQPQHFGDGTRLSIL.

This clone was observed a single time. The V gene is TRBV9, the J gene TRBJ2-7, with D perhaps assigned TRBD1 or TRBD2 (5 bases each). The CDR3 is 14 amino acids. Germline V gene lookup returns CDR1 SGDLS and CDR2 YYNGEE. With 2 bases removed from V and 5 bases from J, the gap between germline ends came to 14 bases. CDR3 in amino acids: CASSVGPLMNEQYF. As DNA, the CDR3 is TGTGCCAGCAGCGTGGGACCACTTATGAACGAGCAGTACTTC.

In regard to this clone: Other DNA sequences of this sample code for an identical CDR3. The chain has TRBV5-1 and TRBJ2-7; TRBD1 agrees at 7 bases. The trim removed 0 bases at V and 2 bases at J, leaving 2 bases unmatched. The CDR3 extends over 14 amino acids. From germline, CDR1 is SGHRS and CDR2 YFSETQ. In DNA, the CDR3 is TGCGCCAGCAGCTTGGGGCAGGGGGCCTACGAGCAGTACTTC. Translated, it gives CASSLGQGAYEQYF.

The genes are TRBV30 and TRBJ2-1; TRBD2 is a possible D gene (5 bases). Germline CDR1 is GTSNPN and CDR2 is SVGIG (reference sequence). This CDR3 has 13 residues. The V and J ends lost 3 bases and 8 bases respectively, with 14 bases between them. In DNA form, the CDR3 reads TGTGCCTGGAGCCTAACTAGTATCGATGAGCAGTTCTTC. Amino acids: CAWSLTSIDEQFF.

V is TRBV18 and J is TRBJ1-4, with 7 bases aligning to TRBD1. The trim removed 3 bases at V and 9 bases at J, leaving 7 bases unmatched. CDR1 KGHSH and CDR2 LQKENI come from the germline V gene. The CDR3 runs to 14 residues. The CDR3 loop is CASSPDREMKKLFF. The DNA for the CDR3 is TGTGCCAGCTCACCCGACAGGGAGATGAAAAAACTGTTTTTT.

The rearrangement uses TRBV29-1 and TRBJ2-1, with D maybe TRBD2 (5 bases). CDR3 length equals 11 residues. Trimming left V 0 bases short and J 14 bases short, with 11 bases between. Per germline, CDR1 SQVTM and CDR2 ANQGSEA. The CDR3 loop is CSVEDRGLEFF. CDR3 in DNA: TGCAGCGTTGAAGATCGCGGACTCGAGTTCTTC.

In its sample, this clone was seen a few times. CDR3 DNA: TGTGCCAGCAGCTTGGAGGTGGATTATGGCTACACCTTC. Protein sequence: CASSLEVDYGYTF. This chain joins TRBV5-8 and TRBJ1-2; D is undetermined. CDR3 length: 13 amino acids. Germline CDR1 is SGHTS and CDR2 is YDEGEE. The ends were cut back, 0 bases at V and 5 bases at J, with 8 bases in the middle.

This clone was observed a single time. The genes are TRBV19 and TRBJ2-1; D gene ambiguous. The germline V and J ends were trimmed by 5 bases and 8 bases, with 16 bases remaining between them. Per the germline V gene, CDR1 is LNHDA and CDR2 is SQIVND (reference sequence). The CDR3 has 14 amino acids. The CDR3 DNA reads TGTGCCAGTAGTGACCCTATAAGGTCGTATGAGCAGTTCTTC. It translates to CASSDPIRSYEQFF.

J is TRBJ2-3 and V is TRBV9; 8 bases align to TRBD2. Germline V lookup: CDR1 SGDLS, CDR2 YYNGEE. This CDR3 is 16 amino acids long. The junction had 8 bases not matched to a gene; V was cut back by 4 bases and J by 1 base. The CDR3 spells CASSREGGPRTDTQYF. The DNA of the CDR3 is TGTGCCAGCAGCCGGGAGGGGGGACCCCGCACAGATACGCAGTATTTT.

The rearrangement uses TRBV30 and TRBJ2-1, with unresolved D. V lost 7 bases and J lost 3, with 7 bases in between. This CDR3 has 11 amino acids. Germline assignment: CDR1 GTSNPN and CDR2 SVGIG (reference sequence). The CDR3 spells CAFSHYNEQFF. As DNA, the CDR3 is TGTGCCTTTAGCCACTACAATGAGCAGTTCTTC.

The CDR3 here is CASSDPGTSGIYEQYF. DNA of the CDR3: TGTGCCAGCAGCGACCCCGGGACTAGCGGTATCTACGAGCAGTACTTC. The rearrangement links TRBV7-9 to TRBJ2-7, with 11 positions matching TRBD2. Germline-derived CDR1 and CDR2 are SEHNR and FQNEAQ (reference sequence). J lost 3 bases, V lost 5 bases, and 9 bases had no gene match. The CDR3 loop spans 16 amino acids.

The chain's CDR3 is CASSHSGRGPAEAFF. The CDR3 bases are TGTGCCAGCAGTCACTCGGGACGGGGGCCCGCTGAAGCTTTCTTT. This chain links TRBV11-2 with TRBJ1-1; tentatively, D is TRBD1 (6 bases). The CDR3 loop spans 15 amino acids. Deletions cut 6 bases from V and 6 bases from J, with 20 bases between. The germline V gene encodes CDR1 SGHAT and CDR2 FQNNGV.

This clone has just a few counts. The sample carries other DNA sequences with the same CDR3. This sequence joins TRBV2 and TRBJ2-3; 7 bases match TRBD2. Per germline, CDR1 SNHLY and CDR2 FYNNEI. CDR3 size: 12 residues. The V segment lost 8 bases and the J segment 3 bases; nucleotides outside the gene matches: 2. CDR3 sequence reads: CASSGGTDTQYF. In DNA form, the CDR3 reads TGTGCCAGCTCCGGGGGGACAGATACGCAGTATTTT.

The chain links TRBV2 to TRBJ1-2; D remains ambiguous. Germline lookup yields CDR1 SNHLY and CDR2 FYNNEI. The CDR3 consists of 14 residues. V was clipped by 6 bases and J by 3 bases, with 14 bases between them. The CDR3 here is CASSPPGNDYGYTF. The CDR3 nucleotides read TGTGCCAGCAGCCCCCCCGGGAACGACTATGGCTACACCTTC.

This sequence joins TRBV27 and TRBJ2-2; the D gene is possibly TRBD2 (6 bases). V was trimmed by 8 bases and J by 1 base, leaving 11 bases between them. The CDR3 loop spans 14 amino acids. CDR1 is MNHEY, CDR2 SMNVEV, per germline (reference sequence). CDR3 loop: CASGQAGNTGELFF. CDR3 bases: TGTGCCAGCGGGCAAGCGGGGAACACCGGGGAGCTGTTTTTT.

The chain has TRBV14 and TRBJ2-1; no clear D. The germline V and J ends were trimmed by 0 bases and 0 bases, with 9 bases remaining between them. The CDR3 consists of 16 residues. CDR1 is SGHDN, CDR2 FVKESK, per germline. The CDR3: CASSQDARISYNEQFF. The CDR3 nucleotides read TGTGCCAGCAGCCAAGATGCGCGGATCTCCTACAATGAGCAGTTCTTC.

The chain recombines TRBV19 with TRBJ2-1; 15 bases agree with TRBD2. The CDR3 totals 16 residues. The V segment lost 2 bases and the J segment 7 bases; nucleotides outside the gene matches: 3. Germline assignment: CDR1 LNHDA and CDR2 SQIVND (reference sequence). The CDR3 here is CASSIRGTSGRNEQFF. DNA of the CDR3: TGTGCCAGTAGTATAAGGGGGACTAGCGGGAGGAATGAGCAGTTCTTC. The variable domain in full, completed from reference TRBV19 and TRBJ2-1, reads DGGITQSPKYLFRKEGQNVTLSCEQNLNHDAMYWYRQDPGQGLRLIYYSQIVNDFQKGDIAEGYSVSREKKESFPLTVTSAQKNPTAFYLCASSIRGTSGRNEQFFGPGTRLTVL.

This clone was counted only a few times. The chain employs TRBV15 and TRBJ2-7, with D possibly being TRBD1 (5 bases). V was shortened by 2 bases and J by 6 bases, with 11 bases between the two germline ends. Germline V CDR1 and CDR2: LNHNV, YYDKDF (reference sequence). The CDR3 covers 13 residues. As DNA, the CDR3 is TGTGCCACCAGCAGACAGGGAATAGGCGAGCAGTACTTC. It specifies CATSRQGIGEQYF.

CDR3 loop: CATSGAGGLNEQFF. DNA for the CDR3: TGTGCTACCTCGGGGGCAGGGGGTCTTAATGAGCAGTTCTTC. The chain is built from TRBV12-5 and TRBJ2-1; a possible D gene is TRBD1 (7 bases). V was pared by 10 bases and J by 7 bases, with 20 bases between. The CDR3 contains 14 residues. CDR1 and CDR2 from the germline V gene are LGHNT and FRNRAP.

The V gene is TRBV15, the J gene TRBJ2-6; possible D gene TRBD1, 5 bases. Trimming removed 1 base from V and 1 base from J, with 8 bases in between. The germline CDR1 and CDR2 sequences are LNHNV and YYDKDF (reference sequence). CDR3 length: 16 residues. The CDR3 spells CATSRGPGSGANVLTF. The DNA of the CDR3 is TGTGCCACCAGCAGAGGGCCAGGGTCTGGGGCCAACGTCCTGACTTTC.

The chain couples TRBV10-2 to TRBJ1-4; D unresolved. The CDR3 contains 13 residues. Germline V CDR1 and CDR2: WSHSY, SAAADI. Trimming cost V 0 bases and J 12 bases, with 11 bases left between them. The DNA of the CDR3 is TGCGCCAGCAGTGAGTCACCGGCGGCTCAACTGTTTTTT. Its translation: CASSESPAAQLFF.